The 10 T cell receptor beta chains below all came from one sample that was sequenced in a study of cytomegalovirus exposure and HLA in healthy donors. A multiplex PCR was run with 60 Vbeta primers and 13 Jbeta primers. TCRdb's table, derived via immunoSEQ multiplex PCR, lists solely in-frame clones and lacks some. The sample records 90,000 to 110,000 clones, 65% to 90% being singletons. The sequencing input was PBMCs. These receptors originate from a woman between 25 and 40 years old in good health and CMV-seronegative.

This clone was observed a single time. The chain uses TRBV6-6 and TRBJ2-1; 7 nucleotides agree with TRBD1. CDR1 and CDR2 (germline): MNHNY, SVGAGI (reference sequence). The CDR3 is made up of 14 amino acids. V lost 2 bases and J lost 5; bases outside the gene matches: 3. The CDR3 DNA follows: TGTGCCAGCAGTTACGGTACAGGGGACAATGAGCAGTTCTTC. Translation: CASSYGTGDNEQFF.

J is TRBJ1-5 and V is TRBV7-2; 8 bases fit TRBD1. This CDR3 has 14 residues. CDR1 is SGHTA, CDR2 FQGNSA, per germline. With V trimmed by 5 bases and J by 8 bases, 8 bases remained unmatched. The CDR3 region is CASSLGQGSKPQHF. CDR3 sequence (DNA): TGTGCCAGCAGCCTCGGACAGGGATCGAAGCCCCAGCATTTT.

The CDR3 DNA follows: TGTGCCAGCAGTCCGCCCGGGACAGGGCATTTAGTTGAGTTCTTC. Protein: CASSPPGTGHLVEFF. The rearrangement uses TRBV28 and TRBJ2-1; 9 bases align to TRBD1. This CDR3 has 15 residues. The trim removed 5 bases at V and 14 bases at J, leaving 16 bases unmatched. Per germline, CDR1 MDHEN and CDR2 SYDVKM.

Here the CDR3 reads CASSQDNGPYEQYF. CDR3 nucleotides: TGCGCCAGCAGCCAAGATAATGGGCCCTACGAGCAGTACTTC. This chain connects TRBV4-1 to TRBJ2-7, with D unresolved. Trimming pared 0 bases from V and 2 bases from J, leaving 8 bases between. This CDR3 has 14 residues. From germline, CDR1 is MGHRA and CDR2 YSYEKL.

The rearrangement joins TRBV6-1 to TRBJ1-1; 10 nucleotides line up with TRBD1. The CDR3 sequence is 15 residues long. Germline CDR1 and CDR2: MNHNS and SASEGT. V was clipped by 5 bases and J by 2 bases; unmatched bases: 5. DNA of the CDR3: TGTGCCAGCAGTAGGACAGGGGGTGCAAACACTGAAGCTTTCTTT. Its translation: CASSRTGGANTEAFF.

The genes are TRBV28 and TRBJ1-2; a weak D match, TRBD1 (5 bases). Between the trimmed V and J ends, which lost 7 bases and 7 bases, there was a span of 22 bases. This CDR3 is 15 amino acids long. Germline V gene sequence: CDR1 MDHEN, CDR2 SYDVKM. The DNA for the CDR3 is TGTGCCAGCAAACCCCACGGGGGATCTGAGGCTGGCTACACCTTC. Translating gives CASKPHGGSEAGYTF.

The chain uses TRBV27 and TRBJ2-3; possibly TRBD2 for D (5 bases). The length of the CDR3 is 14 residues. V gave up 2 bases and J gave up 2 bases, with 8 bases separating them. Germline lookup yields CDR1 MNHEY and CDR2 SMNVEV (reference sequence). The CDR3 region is CASSLSGNTDTQYF. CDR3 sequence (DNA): TGTGCCAGCAGTTTAAGCGGAAACACAGATACGCAGTATTTT.

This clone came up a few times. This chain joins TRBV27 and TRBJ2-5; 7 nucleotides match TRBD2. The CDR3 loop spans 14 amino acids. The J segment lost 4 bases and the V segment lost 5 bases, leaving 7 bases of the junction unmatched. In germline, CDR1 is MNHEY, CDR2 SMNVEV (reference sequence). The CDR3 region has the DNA TGTGCCAGCAGTCAGTTAGGGGAGGGAGAGACCCAGTACTTC. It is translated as CASSQLGEGETQYF.

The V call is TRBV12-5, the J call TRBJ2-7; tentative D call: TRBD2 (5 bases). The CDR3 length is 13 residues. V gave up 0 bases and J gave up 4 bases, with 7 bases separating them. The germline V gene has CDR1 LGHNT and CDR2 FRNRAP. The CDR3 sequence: CASGLVRGYEQYF. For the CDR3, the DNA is TGTGCTAGTGGTTTGGTACGGGGATACGAGCAGTACTTC. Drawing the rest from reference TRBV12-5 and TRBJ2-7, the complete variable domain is DARVTQTPRHKVTEMGQEVTMRCQPILGHNTVFWYRQTMMQGLELLAYFRNRAPLDDSGMPKDRFSAEMPDATLATLKIQPSEPRDSAVYFCASGLVRGYEQYFGPGTRLTVT.

CDR3 loop: CASSLEGGEHYGYTF. CDR3 DNA sequence: TGTGCCAGCAGCTTAGAAGGTGGGGAGCACTATGGCTACACCTTC. The rearrangement uses TRBV7-2 and TRBJ1-2; D not certain. The CDR3 is 15 amino acids. V was cut by 1 base and J by 3 bases, with 12 bases left in between. Germline V gene sequence: CDR1 SGHTA, CDR2 FQGNSA.